This record covers a single TCR beta chain. The assay was immunoSEQ multiplex PCR, and TCRdb's table has in-frame clones only and misses some. The sample consists of about 61,000 clones, about four fifths of them appearing once. This specimen belongs to a study of OX40 agonist ivuxolimab in advanced cancers. From germline, CDR1 is SGHTA and CDR2 FQGTGA. V was clipped by 5 bases and J by 4 bases, with 8 bases between them. The CDR3 contains 13 residues. This rearrangement joins TRBV7-3 to TRBJ2-2; D is unresolved. The starting material was CD4+ or CD8+ T cells sorted from blood, obtained in a trial of the OX40 agonist ivuxolimab. This receptor was identified in an adult with an advanced solid tumor such as melanoma, head and neck, liver or kidney cancer. CDR3 DNA: TGTGCCAGCAGCCCAACGGGCACCGGGGAGCTGTTTTTT. It translates to CASSPTGTGELFF.